Listed below are T cell receptor beta chains from one sample, sequenced in a study of T cells in Graves' hyperthyroidism and ophthalmopathy. TCRdb fed the multiplex PCR reads into MiXCR, producing one record per CDR3 protein. The repertoire holds around 290,000 distinct CDR3 sequences, approximately 15% seen once, with roughly 8.2% in the top ten. The material sequenced was blood. These receptor sequences come from a woman in her thirties or forties with Graves' hyperthyroidism. Both conserved end residues are part of each CDR3.

length: 15
J: TRBJ2-7
V: TRBV20-1
CDR3: CSARIRTSGSYEQYF

length: 13
J: TRBJ2-7
V: TRBV6-1
CDR3: CASQGGGPYEQYF

length: 14
J: TRBJ1-2
V: TRBV19
CDR3: CASSPRDTNYGYTF

length: 14
J: TRBJ1-1
V: TRBV28
CDR3: CASTTSGGQGWSFF

length: 15
J: TRBJ1-6
V: TRBV20-1
CDR3: CSALPGSSYNSPLHF

length: 18
J: TRBJ2-1
V: TRBV2
CDR3: CASSERRIAGASKDEQFF

length: 16
J: TRBJ1-6
V: TRBV20-1
CDR3: CSASPGTGGAGSPLHF

length: 16
J: TRBJ2-7
V: TRBV3-1
CDR3: CASSQEHASGSYEQYF

length: 16
J: TRBJ2-7
V: TRBV20-1
CDR3: CSARNNSGTNPYEQYF

length: 15
J: TRBJ1-4
V: TRBV2
CDR3: CASTSLQGSYEKLFF

length: 13
J: TRBJ1-2
V: TRBV2
CDR3: CASSRDINYGYTF

length: 13
J: TRBJ1-4
V: TRBV27
CDR3: CPSSFRYGEKLFF

length: 15
J: TRBJ2-3
V: TRBV3-1
CDR3: CASSLSGGATDTQYF

length: 14
J: TRBJ2-7
V: TRBV20-1
CDR3: CSARGLAGFYEQYF

length: 16
J: TRBJ2-2
V: TRBV2
CDR3: CASGGLAGGRTGELFF

length: 12
J: TRBJ1-1
V: TRBV6-2/TRBV6-3
CDR3: CASSTSYTEAFF

length: 13
J: TRBJ2-3
V: TRBV27
CDR3: CASAERGTDTQYF

length: 14
J: TRBJ1-2
V: TRBV7-9
CDR3: CASSLWGADYGYTF

length: 14
J: TRBJ1-6
V: TRBV2
CDR3: CASSIDRINSPLHF

length: 12
J: TRBJ1-2
V: TRBV29-1
CDR3: CSVGAASYGYTF

length: 13
J: TRBJ1-2
V: TRBV6-6
CDR3: CASRSTGAYGYTF

length: 17
J: TRBJ1-1
V: TRBV28
CDR3: CASSSVGGSARGTEAFF

length: 12
J: TRBJ2-3
V: TRBV2
CDR3: CASIALGDTQYF

length: 15
J: TRBJ2-7
V: TRBV10-3
CDR3: CAISDRLAGVGEQYF

length: 17
J: TRBJ2-1
V: TRBV7-9
CDR3: CASSPRGGQGSYNEQFF

length: 15
J: TRBJ2-1
V: TRBV11-2
CDR3: CATLPLAGVYNEQFF

length: 14
J: TRBJ1-5
V: TRBV5-8
CDR3: CASSGYRGFQPQHF

length: 14
J: TRBJ1-4
V: TRBV30
CDR3: CAWGGRGYGEKLFF

length: 18
J: TRBJ2-1
V: TRBV19
CDR3: CAGSVGLAGGAYYNEQFF

length: 17
J: TRBJ2-7
V: TRBV18
CDR3: CASSRTGTSGSSYEQYF

length: 14
J: TRBJ2-5
V: TRBV18
CDR3: CASSPLRIGETQYF

length: 20
J: TRBJ2-3
V: TRBV5-1
CDR3: CASSLASGLAGGPLADTQYF

length: 13
J: TRBJ2-7
V: TRBV24-1
CDR3: CATSDGGTDEQYF

length: 13
J: TRBJ1-1
V: TRBV2
CDR3: CASMDRGRTEAFF

length: 15
J: TRBJ2-2
V: TRBV7-9
CDR3: CASSSWTGDTGELFF

length: 11
J: TRBJ2-5
V: TRBV6-2/TRBV6-3
CDR3: CASGQGETQYF

length: 16
J: TRBJ2-1
V: TRBV7-8
CDR3: CASSLSRSGSKNEQFF

length: 15
J: TRBJ1-1
V: TRBV3-1
CDR3: CASSPAQGLNTEAFF

length: 14
J: TRBJ1-1
V: TRBV20-1
CDR3: CSASWDRGDTEAFF

length: 14
J: TRBJ1-4
V: TRBV2
CDR3: CASSQDRGVEKLFF

length: 12
J: TRBJ2-7
V: TRBV12-3/TRBV12-4
CDR3: CASSHLGSEQYF

length: 13
J: TRBJ2-7
V: TRBV20-1
CDR3: CSARREASYEQYF

length: 16
J: TRBJ2-4
V: TRBV20-1
CDR3: CSARRGGGWVKNIQYF

length: 15
J: TRBJ2-5
V: TRBV10-3
CDR3: CAISSGTRNQETQYF

length: 16
J: TRBJ2-5
V: TRBV10-3
CDR3: CAISEYPGGPKETQYF

length: 15
J: TRBJ2-3
V: TRBV19
CDR3: CASSPSRREVDTQYF

length: 14
J: TRBJ2-3
V: TRBV7-2
CDR3: CASRRLAGADTQYF

length: 11
J: TRBJ1-1
V: TRBV20-1
CDR3: CSAQGVTEAFF

length: 12
J: TRBJ1-1
V: TRBV7-9
CDR3: CASSLQDTEAFF

length: 15
J: TRBJ1-6
V: TRBV7-6
CDR3: CASSPREGGNSPLHF

length: 15
J: TRBJ1-2
V: TRBV28
CDR3: CASSLSRAGIGGYTF

length: 14
J: TRBJ2-5
V: TRBV24-1
CDR3: CATSDLGQKETQYF

length: 15
J: TRBJ1-5
V: TRBV28
CDR3: CASLTGQGRNQPQHF

length: 14
J: TRBJ2-1
V: TRBV6-1
CDR3: CASSIGPGGDEQFF

length: 11
J: TRBJ1-2
V: TRBV20-1
CDR3: CSASPGHRYTF

length: 16
J: TRBJ2-2
V: TRBV6-1
CDR3: CASIPNRQGNTGELFF

length: 15
J: TRBJ1-2
V: TRBV7-9
CDR3: CASSLAGTGGYGYTF

length: 13
J: TRBJ2-5
V: TRBV6-1
CDR3: CASSEGAQETQYF

length: 14
J: TRBJ2-5
V: TRBV7-9
CDR3: CASSPRAVRETQYF